This T cell receptor beta chain was retrieved from a study of patients and donors after allogeneic stem cell transplantation (TCRdb year 2020). The library was produced with RT-PCR. Sequencing used a NextSeq 550. TCRdb took the public reads, trimmed them with fastp at Q25, ran MiXCR for clone calling and kept in-frame beta chains. Each entry is one CDR3 protein sequence, shown with its most common DNA and genes. This sample is represented by about a million distinct CDR3 sequences; more than 15% of them were singletons. The ten largest clones capture about 6% of the sample. Remarks on this clonotype: The target of this receptor is not known. No much larger clone exists at a distance of one base, and base qualities are not known.

The TCR was taken from a human donor who was either an allogeneic HSCT recipient or a stem cell or donor lymphocyte infusion donor (not recorded which). It is not recorded whose cells these are; they may come from a transplant donor. The sequenced material came from blood, either unsorted or a sorted T cell fraction (not recorded which).

CDR3 protein: CASGGDPQNTEAFF. Read as DNA, the sequence is TGTGCCAGCGGAGGGGACCCGCAGAACACTGAAGCTTTCTTT. Recombination connected TRBV12-3 or TRBV12-4 to TRBJ1-1; the D segment could be TRBD1, given 5 matching bases. V loses 8 bases, J loses 1 base, and the germline ends lie 14 bases apart. There are 14 amino acids in the CDR3, from cysteine to phenylalanine inclusive. Only CDR3 DNA is held: 42 bases, read in frame from base 1.